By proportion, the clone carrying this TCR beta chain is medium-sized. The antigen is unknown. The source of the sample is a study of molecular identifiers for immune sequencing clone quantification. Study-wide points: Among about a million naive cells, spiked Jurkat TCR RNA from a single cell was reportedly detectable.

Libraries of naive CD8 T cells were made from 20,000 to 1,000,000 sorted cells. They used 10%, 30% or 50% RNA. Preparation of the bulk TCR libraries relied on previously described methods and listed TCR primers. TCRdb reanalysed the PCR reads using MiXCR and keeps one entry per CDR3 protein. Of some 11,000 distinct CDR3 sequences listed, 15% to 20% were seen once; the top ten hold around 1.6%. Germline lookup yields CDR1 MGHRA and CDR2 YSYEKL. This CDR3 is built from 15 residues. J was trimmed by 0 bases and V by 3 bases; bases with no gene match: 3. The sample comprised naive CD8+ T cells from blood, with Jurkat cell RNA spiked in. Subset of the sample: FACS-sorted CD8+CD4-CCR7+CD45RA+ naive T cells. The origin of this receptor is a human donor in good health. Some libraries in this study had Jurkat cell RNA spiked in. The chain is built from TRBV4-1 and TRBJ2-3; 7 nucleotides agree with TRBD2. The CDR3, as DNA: TGCGCCAGCAGCCAGCCGACTAGCAGCACAGATACGCAGTATTTT. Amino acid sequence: CASSQPTSSTDTQYF.